This T cell receptor beta chain appears in the sequencing data of a study of blood T cell repertoires in COVID-19. Overall study: Samples taken during acute and convalescent COVID-19 were collected in the United States, Italy and Spain.

Per germline, CDR1 SGDLS and CDR2 YYNGEE. Unmatched junction bases numbered 3, after V lost 4 bases and J lost 1 base. The CDR3 is made up of 14 amino acids. Clones were sequenced by immunoSEQ multiplex PCR, and TCRdb holds only the in-frame ones, with some missing. The sample has some 250,000 clones, 82% seen once. This clone showed up just a few times. The receptor's source is a woman aged 18 to 35 with acute or convalescent COVID-19. Sequenced material: peripheral blood. The rearrangement uses TRBV9 and TRBJ1-1, with 8 nucleotides matching TRBD1. The CDR3 nucleotides read TGTGCCAGCAGCACGGACAGGGCGAACACTGAAGCTTTCTTT. Its translation is CASSTDRANTEAFF. Drawing the rest from reference TRBV9 and TRBJ1-1, the complete variable domain is DSGVTQTPKHLITATGQRVTLRCSPRSGDLSVYWYQQSLDQGLQFLIQYYNGEERAKGNILERFSAQQFPDLHSELNLSSLELGDSALYFCASSTDRANTEAFFGQGTRLTVV.